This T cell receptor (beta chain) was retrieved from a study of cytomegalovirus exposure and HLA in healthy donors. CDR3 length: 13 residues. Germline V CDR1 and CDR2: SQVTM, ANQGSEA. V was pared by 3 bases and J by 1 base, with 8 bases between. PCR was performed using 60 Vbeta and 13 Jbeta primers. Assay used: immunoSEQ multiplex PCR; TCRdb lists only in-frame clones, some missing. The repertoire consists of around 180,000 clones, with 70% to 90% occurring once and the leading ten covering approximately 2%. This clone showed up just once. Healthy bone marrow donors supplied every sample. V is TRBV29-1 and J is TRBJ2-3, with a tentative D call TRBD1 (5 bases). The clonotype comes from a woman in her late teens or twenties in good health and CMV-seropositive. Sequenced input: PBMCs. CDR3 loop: CSVEEGGTDTQYF. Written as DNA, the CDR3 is TGCAGCGTTGAGGAAGGGGGCACAGATACGCAGTATTTT.